This entry concerns a single T cell receptor beta chain. Assay: immunoSEQ multiplex PCR; the TCRdb copy retains only in-frame clones and omits some. The sample contains 51,000 or so clones, 80% of which appear only once. The CDR3 sequence is 12 residues long. CDR1 is SQVTM, CDR2 ANQGSEA, per germline. V was cut by 8 bases and J by 6 bases, with 14 bases left in between. The data belong to a study of control samples from healthy donors and cancer patients. The rearrangement joins TRBV29-1 to TRBJ2-1; tentatively, D is TRBD2 (5 bases). This sequence was found in a man in his 70s in good health. What was sequenced was blood. The CDR3 protein is CSSGASVNEQFF. As DNA, the CDR3 is TGCAGCAGCGGAGCCAGTGTCAATGAGCAGTTCTTC.